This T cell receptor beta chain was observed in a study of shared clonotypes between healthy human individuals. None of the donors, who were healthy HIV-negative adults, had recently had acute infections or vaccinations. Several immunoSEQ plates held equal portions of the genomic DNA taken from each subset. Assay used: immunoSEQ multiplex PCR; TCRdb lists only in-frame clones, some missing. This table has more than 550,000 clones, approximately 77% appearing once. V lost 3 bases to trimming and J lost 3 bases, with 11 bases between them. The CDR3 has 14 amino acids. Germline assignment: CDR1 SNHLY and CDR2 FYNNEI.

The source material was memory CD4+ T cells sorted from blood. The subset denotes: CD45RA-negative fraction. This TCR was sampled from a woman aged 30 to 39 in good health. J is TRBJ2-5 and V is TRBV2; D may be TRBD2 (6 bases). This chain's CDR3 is CASSELAQEETQYF. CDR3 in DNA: TGTGCCAGCAGTGAGCTAGCGCAAGAAGAGACCCAGTACTTC.